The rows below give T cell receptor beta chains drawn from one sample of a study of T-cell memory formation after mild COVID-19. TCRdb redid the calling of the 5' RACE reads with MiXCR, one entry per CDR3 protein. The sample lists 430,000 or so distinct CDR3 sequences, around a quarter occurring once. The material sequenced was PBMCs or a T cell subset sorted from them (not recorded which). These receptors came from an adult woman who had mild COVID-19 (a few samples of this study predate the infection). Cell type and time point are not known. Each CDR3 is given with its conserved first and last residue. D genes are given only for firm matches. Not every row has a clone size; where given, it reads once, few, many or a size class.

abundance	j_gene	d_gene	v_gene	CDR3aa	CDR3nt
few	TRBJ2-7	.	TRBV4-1	CASSGLPGPSYEQYF	TGCGCCAGCAGCGGGCTCCCGGGTCCGTCCTACGAGCAGTACTTC
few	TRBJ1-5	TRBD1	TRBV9	CASSRGQGSNQPQHF	TGTGCCAGCAGCCGCGGACAGGGCTCCAATCAGCCCCAGCATTTT
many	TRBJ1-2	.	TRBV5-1	CASSLGQANYGYTF	TGTGCCAGCAGCTTGGGGCAGGCCAACTATGGCTACACCTTC
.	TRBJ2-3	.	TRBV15	CATSRGRWADTQYF	TGTGCCACCAGCAGAGGGAGGTGGGCAGATACGCAGTATTTT
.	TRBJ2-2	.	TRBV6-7	CASIRRNTGELFF	TGTGCCAGCATCCGGAGGAACACCGGGGAGCTGTTTTTT
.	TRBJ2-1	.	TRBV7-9	CASSLYAYNEQFF	TGTGCCAGCAGCTTATACGCCTACAATGAGCAGTTCTTC
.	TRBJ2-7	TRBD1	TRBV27	CASSLRIGTGGYEQYF	TGTGCCAGCAGTCTACGAATCGGGACAGGGGGCTACGAGCAGTACTTC
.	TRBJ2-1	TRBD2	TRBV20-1	CRIAGGHNEQFF	TGCAGAATAGCGGGAGGTCACAATGAGCAGTTCTTC
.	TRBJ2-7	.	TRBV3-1	CASSQGVGTRRMSEQYF	TGTGCCAGCAGCCAAGGCGTCGGGACCCGGCGAATGAGCGAGCAGTACTTC
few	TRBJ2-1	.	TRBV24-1	CANNEQFF	TGTGCCAACAATGAGCAGTTCTTC
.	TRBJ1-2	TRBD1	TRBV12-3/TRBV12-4	CASSITGGRGYTF	TGTGCCAGCAGTATCACAGGGGGAAGAGGCTACACCTTC
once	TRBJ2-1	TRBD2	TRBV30	CAWSVQSSGRAHEQFF	TGTGCCTGGAGTGTACAGTCTAGCGGGAGGGCACATGAGCAGTTCTTC
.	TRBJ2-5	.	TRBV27	CASSFALQETQYF	TGTGCCAGCAGTTTCGCCCTCCAAGAGACCCAGTACTTC
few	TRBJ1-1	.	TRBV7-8	CASILGVNTEAFF	TGTGCCAGCATCCTGGGGGTGAACACTGAAGCTTTCTTT
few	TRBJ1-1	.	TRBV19	CASSIGLVAFF	TGTGCCAGTAGTATAGGATTGGTAGCTTTCTTT
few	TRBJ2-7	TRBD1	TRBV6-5	CASKGVSSGQGFYEQYF	TGTGCCAGCAAAGGGGTCTCCAGCGGACAGGGGTTTTACGAGCAGTACTTC
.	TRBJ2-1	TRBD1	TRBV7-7	CASSLGQGPGDEQFF	TGTGCTAGCAGCTTGGGACAGGGACCTGGGGATGAGCAGTTCTTC
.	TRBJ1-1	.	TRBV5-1	CASRHIGVVTEAFF	TGCGCCAGCAGGCACATAGGGGTTGTAACTGAAGCTTTCTTT
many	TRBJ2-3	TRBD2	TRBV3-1	CASSQRGLAGGTSTDTQYF	TGTGCCAGCAGCCAGAGGGGACTAGCGGGGGGAACTAGCACAGATACGCAGTATTTT
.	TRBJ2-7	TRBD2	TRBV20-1	CSATGGLAGYEQYF	TGCAGTGCTACCGGTGGGCTAGCGGGTTACGAGCAGTACTTC
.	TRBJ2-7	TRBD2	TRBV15	CATSLAGVYEQYF	TGTGCCACCAGCCTAGCGGGGGTCTACGAGCAGTACTTC
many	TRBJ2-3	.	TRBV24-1	CATSDVALAAQYF	TGTGCCACCAGTGACGTCGCCCTTGCTGCGCAGTATTTT
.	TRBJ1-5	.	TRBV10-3	CAIRVDSNQPQHF	TGTGCCATCAGGGTGGACAGCAATCAGCCCCAGCATTTT
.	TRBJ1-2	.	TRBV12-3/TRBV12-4	CASSPDTVYGYTF	TGTGCCAGCAGTCCCGACACGGTTTATGGCTACACCTTC
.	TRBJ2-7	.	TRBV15	CATSRGGSRGYEQYF	TGTGCCACCAGCAGAGGAGGGTCCAGGGGCTACGAGCAGTACTTC
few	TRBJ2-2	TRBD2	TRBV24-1	CATSDPLAENTGELFF	TGTGCCACCAGTGACCCGCTAGCGGAGAACACCGGGGAGCTGTTTTTT
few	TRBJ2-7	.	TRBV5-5	CASSLGTPPYEQYF	TGTGCCAGCAGTCTCGGGACACCTCCCTACGAGCAGTACTTC
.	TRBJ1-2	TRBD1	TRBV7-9	CASSYAGTVIVGYTF	TGTGCCAGCAGCTATGCCGGGACAGTGATCGTGGGCTACACCTTC
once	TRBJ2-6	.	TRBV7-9	CASSGGPGANVLAF	TGTGCCAGCAGCGGGGGGCCTGGGGCCAACGTCCTGGCTTTC